This T cell receptor beta chain is from a study of T-cell reconstitution after alpha-beta-depleted transplantation in children. The CDR3 runs to 15 residues. Germline CDR1 is MNHNS and CDR2 is SASEGT. The ends lost 6 bases at V and 3 bases at J; junction bases unmatched: 7. Study-level findings and limits: The main origin of T-cell counts and diversity one year after transplant was newly produced T cells.

This clonotype has a count of ten or more. Its antigen is not identified. Unique molecular identifiers were used in preparing the TCRbeta library. TCRdb independently ran MiXCR on the PCR reads; one entry per CDR3 protein. The table records 70,000 or so distinct CDR3 sequences, roughly 11% of them present only once. This chain uses TRBV6-1 with TRBJ1-4; 7 positions match TRBD1. The TCR sequence derives from a boy aged 5-17 years with acute myeloid leukemia, due to receive a stem cell transplant. Specimen: PBMCs, collected before TCRalphabeta/CD19-depleted stem cell transplant. The CDR3 DNA reads as TGTGCCAGCAGCCTACAGGGGAACCCTAATGAAAAACTGTTTTTT. This sequence encodes CASSLQGNPNEKLFF.